Below are 29 T cell receptor beta chains sequenced from a single sample in a study of shared clonotypes between healthy human individuals. Some clones are missing from TCRdb's copy, which holds only in-frame ones; the method was immunoSEQ multiplex PCR. The sample includes 2 million to 2.5 million clones, 93% of them seen just once. Naive CD8 cells were CD45RO-negative, positively selected for CCR7, excluding terminally differentiated effector memory CD45RA+ cells. Source material: naive CD8+ T cells from PBMCs. These receptors came from a man aged 18 to 30 in good health. Some clones in this sample may be carry-over from other donors' samples.

The chain links TRBV5-4 to TRBJ1-1; D not certain. V lost 2 bases and J 0 bases, leaving 17 bases between the germline ends. Germline lookup yields CDR1 SGHNT and CDR2 YYREEE (reference sequence). This CDR3 has 17 amino acids. This chain's CDR3 is CASSFYPATLMNTEAFF. The CDR3 coding sequence is TGTGCCAGCAGCTTCTATCCGGCGACACTTATGAACACTGAAGCTTTCTTT.

J is TRBJ1-4 and V is TRBV5-8; D uncertain. Germline CDR1 SGHTS, CDR2 YDEGEE. The CDR3 extends over 15 amino acids. Between the trimmed V and J ends, which lost 1 base and 4 bases, there was a span of 11 bases. CDR3 amino acids: CASSLLGLLNEKLFF. In DNA, the CDR3 is TGTGCCAGCAGCTTGTTGGGTTTGCTTAATGAAAAACTGTTTTTT.

The J gene is TRBJ2-2, the V gene TRBV4-1; D possibly corresponds to TRBD1 (5 bases). The CDR3 extends over 15 amino acids. The germline V and J ends were trimmed by 5 bases and 2 bases, with 12 bases remaining between them. The germline CDR1 and CDR2 sequences are MGHRA and YSYEKL. The CDR3 loop reads CASSYRRSNTGELFF. The DNA for the CDR3 is TGCGCCAGCAGCTACAGGCGGTCCAACACCGGGGAGCTGTTTTTT.

J is TRBJ2-1 and V is TRBV7-9; possibly TRBD1 or TRBD2 for D (6 bases each). V was shortened by 2 bases and J by 9 bases, with 14 bases between the two germline ends. The germline CDR1 and CDR2 sequences are SEHNR and FQNEAQ (reference sequence). This CDR3 contains 14 residues. CDR3 DNA sequence: TGTGCCAGCAGCTTATTGGGGGCCGGGGGTGAGCAGTTCTTC. It encodes CASSLLGAGGEQFF.

This chain joins TRBV9 and TRBJ2-2; tentative D call: TRBD2 (5 bases). This CDR3 contains 17 residues. V was clipped by 1 base and J by 6 bases, with 19 bases between them. CDR1 and CDR2 (germline): SGDLS, YYNGEE. In nucleotides, the CDR3 is TGTGCCAGCAGCGTAAGGGCGGGTTTCGTTGGCGCCGGGGAGCTGTTTTTT. Protein: CASSVRAGFVGAGELFF.

The chain employs TRBV4-1 and TRBJ2-1, with 15 bases that match TRBD2. Germline V gene lookup returns CDR1 MGHRA and CDR2 YSYEKL. The CDR3 extends over 19 amino acids. V was pared by 3 bases and J by 0 bases, with 6 bases of the junction left unmatched. The CDR3: CASSHWTSGRAHSYNEQFF. Written as DNA, the CDR3 is TGCGCCAGCAGCCACTGGACTAGCGGGAGGGCCCACTCCTACAATGAGCAGTTCTTC.

V gene TRBV28 combines with J gene TRBJ2-7; tentatively, D is TRBD1 (5 bases). This CDR3 has 15 residues. The germline V gene encodes CDR1 MDHEN and CDR2 SYDVKM. Trimming cost V 4 bases and J 1 base, with 14 bases left between them. CDR3 loop: CASSSPRVGSYEQYF. DNA of the CDR3: TGTGCCAGCAGTTCCCCCAGGGTGGGGTCCTACGAGCAGTACTTC.

The V call is TRBV6-7, the J call TRBJ2-7, with 8 positions matching TRBD2. TRBV6-7 has ORF status, its function being uncertain. This CDR3 has 14 amino acids. The V segment lost 2 bases and the J segment 7 bases; nucleotides outside the gene matches: 7. The CDR3 sequence: CASSYQRGPREQYF. The CDR3 coding sequence is TGTGCCAGCAGTTACCAGCGGGGGCCTCGGGAGCAGTACTTC.

This clone was seen only a few times. Other nucleotide sequences from this sample produce the same CDR3. The chain uses TRBV29-1 and TRBJ2-5, with D maybe TRBD2 (6 bases). The CDR3 is 10 residues long. Trimming pared 7 bases from V and 5 bases from J, leaving 8 bases between. From germline, CDR1 is SQVTM and CDR2 ANQGSEA. The CDR3 loop is CSAGGETQYF. The CDR3 DNA sequence: TGCAGCGCTGGGGGGGAGACCCAGTACTTC.

A word on this clone: Other nucleotide sequences from this sample produce the same CDR3. The V call is TRBV19, the J call TRBJ2-1; 8 bases align to TRBD2. The length of the CDR3 is 15 residues. J was trimmed by 7 bases and V by 1 base; bases with no gene match: 6. The germline V gene encodes CDR1 LNHDA and CDR2 SQIVND (reference sequence). For the CDR3, the DNA is TGTGCCAGTAGTATAGGAGCTAGCGGGCGGAATGAGCAGTTCTTC. Its protein is CASSIGASGRNEQFF.

The rearrangement uses TRBV5-1 and TRBJ1-1; 7 positions agree with TRBD1. The CDR3 contains 17 residues. From germline, CDR1 is SGHRS and CDR2 YFSETQ. V lost 4 bases, J lost 0 bases, and 12 bases stayed unmatched. CDR3 DNA sequence: TGCGCCAGCAGCCCAAGGACAGGCGATATGATGAACACTGAAGCTTTCTTT. This translates into CASSPRTGDMMNTEAFF.

The CDR3 DNA follows: TGTGCCAGCGTTGAGAGCGGGAGGGTAATTGACGAGCAGTACTTC. This codes for CASVESGRVIDEQYF. V and J are TRBV27 and TRBJ2-7, with TRBD2 matching 10 bases. CDR1 is MNHEY and CDR2 is SMNVEV in the germline V gene (reference sequence). After removal of 8 bases from V and 5 bases from J, the junction contained 12 bases not matched to a gene. This CDR3 contains 15 residues.

The genes are TRBV15 and TRBJ2-2, with 9 positions matching TRBD1. Trimming at V came to 3 bases and at J to 4 bases, leaving 3 bases not matched to a gene. CDR1 LNHNV and CDR2 YYDKDF come from the germline V gene (reference sequence). The CDR3 totals 15 residues. The CDR3, as DNA: TGTGCCACCAGCAGCACAGGGGGCTTCACCGGGGAGCTGTTTTTT. Residues: CATSSTGGFTGELFF. Together with reference TRBV15 and TRBJ2-2, the CDR3 gives the full variable domain: DAMVIQNPRYQVTQFGKPVTLSCSQTLNHNVMYWYQQKSSQAPKLLFHYYDKDFNNEADTPDNFQSRRPNTSFCFLDIRSPGLGDTAMYLCATSSTGGFTGELFFGEGSRLTVL.

This clone has only one observation. The V gene is TRBV28, the J gene TRBJ1-5; the match to TRBD1 covers 7 bases. Germline CDR1 and CDR2: MDHEN and SYDVKM. CDR3 length: 14 residues. V was pared by 5 bases and J by 5 bases, with 6 bases of the junction left unmatched. CDR3: CASSIDREDQPQHF. CDR3 in DNA: TGTGCCAGCAGTATCGACAGGGAGGATCAGCCCCAGCATTTT.

The V gene is TRBV9, the J gene TRBJ2-5, with 9 bases fitting TRBD1. The junction had 9 bases not matched to a gene; V was cut back by 4 bases and J by 5 bases. Germline V gives CDR1 SGDLS, CDR2 YYNGEE. CDR3 size: 15 residues. The CDR3 spells CASSSRTGDRETQYF. CDR3 sequence (DNA): TGTGCCAGCAGCTCCCGGACAGGGGACCGGGAGACCCAGTACTTC.

This rearrangement joins TRBV30 to TRBJ1-5; D is possibly TRBD1 (5 bases). This CDR3 spans 14 amino acids. In germline, CDR1 is GTSNPN, CDR2 SVGIG (reference sequence). Trimming pared 3 bases from V and 0 bases from J, leaving 9 bases between. The CDR3 region is CAWSSDSSNQPQHF. CDR3 nucleotides: TGTGCCTGGAGCAGCGACAGTAGCAATCAGCCCCAGCATTTT.

This clone was detected a few times. The CDR3: CASSRGNTIYF. The CDR3 coding sequence is TGTGCCAGCAGCCGAGGAAACACCATATATTTT. The chain is built from TRBV5-4 and TRBJ1-3; D remains ambiguous. Germline V gene data show CDR1 as SGHNT and CDR2 as YYREEE (reference sequence). This CDR3 is built from 11 residues. V dropped 4 bases and J dropped 4 bases, with 3 bases sitting between them.

This sequence joins TRBV19 and TRBJ2-2; TRBD2 is a possible D gene (6 bases). In germline, CDR1 is LNHDA, CDR2 SQIVND (reference sequence). The CDR3 contains 14 residues. V lost 4 bases, J lost 7 bases, and 13 bases lay in between. The CDR3 loop reads CASSTTRGIGELFF. CDR3 nucleotides: TGTGCCAGTAGTACGACGCGGGGTATCGGGGAGCTGTTTTTT.

The V call is TRBV7-2, the J call TRBJ1-5, with TRBD1 identical over 8 bases. Germline trimming cut 4 bases from V and 3 bases from J; bases unmatched to any gene: 11. The CDR3 length is 17 residues. The germline V gene has CDR1 SGHTA and CDR2 FQGNSA. Written as DNA, the CDR3 is TGTGCCAGCAGCTCTACCATCCGGACAGGGTACAATCAGCCCCAGCATTTT. Translation: CASSSTIRTGYNQPQHF.

The gene calls are TRBV27 and TRBJ1-2, with 10 bases identical to TRBD1. V gave up 5 bases and J gave up 6 bases; unmatched junction bases: 12. Germline values: CDR1 MNHEY, CDR2 SMNVEV (reference sequence). The CDR3 has 16 residues. The CDR3 sequence: CASSVGPGQGWNGYTF. In nucleotides, the CDR3 is TGTGCCAGCAGTGTAGGACCGGGACAGGGGTGGAATGGCTACACCTTC.

This rearrangement joins TRBV11-1 to TRBJ2-1; D not certain. V shed 5 bases and J shed 3 bases, with 17 bases lying between them. CDR3 length: 16 residues. The V gene's germline CDR1 is SGHAT and CDR2 FQDESV (reference sequence). The CDR3 spells CASSPDWRSLYNEQFF. Here the CDR3 DNA reads TGTGCCAGCAGCCCAGACTGGCGGAGCCTCTACAATGAGCAGTTCTTC.

V usage is TRBV29-1 and J usage is TRBJ2-5; maybe TRBD2 (5 bases). The CDR3 is 14 residues long. The V end lost 8 bases, the J end lost 0 bases, and 16 bases lay between the germline ends. Per germline, CDR1 SQVTM and CDR2 ANQGSEA. In DNA form, the CDR3 reads TGCAGCACCTTGTATACGGGGTACCAAGAGACCCAGTACTTC. It specifies CSTLYTGYQETQYF.

CDR3 residues: CASTYVSGEAFF. In DNA, the CDR3 is TGTGCCAGCACATATGTGTCAGGGGAAGCTTTCTTT. The chain employs TRBV6-6 and TRBJ1-1, with D possibly matching TRBD1 (5 bases). Germline V gene lookup returns CDR1 MNHNY and CDR2 SVGAGI (reference sequence). The CDR3 extends over 12 amino acids. V shed 7 bases and J shed 8 bases, with 14 bases lying between them.

The V gene is TRBV19, the J gene TRBJ2-6; D not resolved. Germline CDR1 and CDR2: LNHDA and SQIVND (reference sequence). CDR3 size: 18 residues. V was pared by 2 bases and J by 0 bases, with 14 bases between. CDR3 DNA sequence: TGTGCCAGTAGTATAATGGTAGGACGTTCCTCTGGGGCCAACGTCCTGACTTTC. This encodes CASSIMVGRSSGANVLTF.

This chain connects TRBV27 to TRBJ1-2; D might be TRBD1 (6 bases). This CDR3 spans 15 amino acids. Germline values: CDR1 MNHEY, CDR2 SMNVEV (reference sequence). With 5 bases removed from V and 8 bases from J, the gap between germline ends came to 21 bases. CDR3 region: CASSGRPSGAGGYTF. The CDR3 DNA is TGTGCCAGCAGTGGGAGACCTTCGGGGGCGGGAGGCTACACCTTC.

V usage is TRBV5-5 and J usage is TRBJ1-3, with 7 bases matching TRBD1. Per germline, CDR1 SGHKS and CDR2 YYEKEE (reference sequence). CDR3 length: 15 amino acids. V trimming: 3 bases; J trimming: 4 bases; junction bases outside the gene matches: 7. The CDR3 coding sequence is TGTGCCAGCAGCTCTGTGACAGGGCAAGGAAACACCATATATTTT. Translating gives CASSSVTGQGNTIYF.

This sequence joins TRBV9 and TRBJ1-3, with a possible D match to TRBD1 (5 bases). The CDR3 is made up of 15 amino acids. Trimming took off 0 bases at V and 2 bases at J, with 9 bases between the two ends. CDR1 is SGDLS, CDR2 YYNGEE, per germline. DNA for the CDR3: TGTGCCAGCAGCGTAGTTGGGGCGACTGGAAACACCATATATTTT. As protein: CASSVVGATGNTIYF.

The chain has TRBV27 and TRBJ1-5, with a possible D match to TRBD1 (5 bases). The CDR3 is 14 amino acids. Germline-derived CDR1 and CDR2 are MNHEY and SMNVEV (reference sequence). Between the trimmed V and J ends, which lost 6 bases and 4 bases, there was a span of 13 bases. The CDR3 DNA is TGTGCCAGCAGACCCGGGACTCCAAATCAGCCCCAGCATTTT. Translation: CASRPGTPNQPQHF.

DNA for the CDR3: TGTGCCAGCAGTTTACAGGGGAGTTGGTATGGCTACACCTTC. It translates to CASSLQGSWYGYTF. The chain joins TRBV27 to TRBJ1-2, with a tentative D call TRBD1 (6 bases). The germline gives CDR1 MNHEY, CDR2 SMNVEV (reference sequence). Between the trimmed V and J ends, which lost 2 bases and 5 bases, there was a span of 12 bases. The CDR3 has 14 amino acids.